This TCR beta chain was found in a study of cytotoxic CD8 clonotypes in ibrutinib-treated CLL. Study-level background: Recorded responses included about 25 partial and 2 complete; following median 68 months, approximately 14 stayed remitted and 12 progressed.

Clones were read by immunoSEQ multiplex PCR, and TCRdb kept only the in-frame ones, dropping some. The sample gives under 200,000 clones, 84% of which show up once; about 5% is in the top ten. Whole-study findings and limits: The clonality rise at ibrutinib response reflected private clonotype expansion. Researchers report that baseline clonality outpaced age-matched healthy donors and tracked circulating CD8+ T-cell counts. Clonality showed a rise at ibrutinib response that reversed toward baseline at progression.

The V gene lost 3 bases and the J gene lost 3 bases, with 22 bases spanning the gap. From germline, CDR1 is SGHRS and CDR2 YFSETQ. CDR3 length: 18 residues. Points on this clone: What it recognizes is unknown.

V gene TRBV5-1 combines with J gene TRBJ1-5; possible D gene TRBD1, 5 bases. This clonotype was sampled from a human donor with chronic lymphocytic leukemia. The sample consisted of PBMCs, taken after 24 months of ibrutinib treatment. CDR3 in amino acids: CASSSKQDFSGHNQPQHF. The CDR3 DNA follows: TGCGCCAGCAGCTCGAAACAAGACTTTAGCGGACACAATCAGCCCCAGCATTTT.